The entry below describes one T cell receptor beta chain. Clones were sequenced by immunoSEQ multiplex PCR, and TCRdb holds only the in-frame ones, with some missing. The sample lists 84,000 or so clones, 84% occurring once. Analysis of PBMCs was direct, with no culture step. This sample stems from a study of neoadjuvant anti-PD-1 for oral cavity cancer. Deletions cut 1 base from V and 1 base from J, with 4 bases between. CDR1 and CDR2 from the germline V gene are GTSNPN and SVGIG (reference sequence). The CDR3 has 13 residues. The sequence derives from a person aged 35 to 85 with oral cavity squamous cell carcinoma. The sample consisted of PBMCs, taken before nivolumab (anti-PD-1) treatment. The chain employs TRBV30 and TRBJ2-2; D is unclear. The CDR3 DNA follows: TGTGCCTGGAGTGCCCTGAACACCGGGGAGCTGTTTTTT. This sequence encodes CAWSALNTGELFF. Full variable domain (missing parts from reference TRBV30 and TRBJ2-2): SQTIHQWPATLVQPVGSPLSLECTVEGTSNPNLYWYRQAAGRGLQLLFYSVGIGQISSEVPQNLSASRPQDRQFILSSKKLLLSDSGFYLCAWSALNTGELFFGEGSRLTVL.